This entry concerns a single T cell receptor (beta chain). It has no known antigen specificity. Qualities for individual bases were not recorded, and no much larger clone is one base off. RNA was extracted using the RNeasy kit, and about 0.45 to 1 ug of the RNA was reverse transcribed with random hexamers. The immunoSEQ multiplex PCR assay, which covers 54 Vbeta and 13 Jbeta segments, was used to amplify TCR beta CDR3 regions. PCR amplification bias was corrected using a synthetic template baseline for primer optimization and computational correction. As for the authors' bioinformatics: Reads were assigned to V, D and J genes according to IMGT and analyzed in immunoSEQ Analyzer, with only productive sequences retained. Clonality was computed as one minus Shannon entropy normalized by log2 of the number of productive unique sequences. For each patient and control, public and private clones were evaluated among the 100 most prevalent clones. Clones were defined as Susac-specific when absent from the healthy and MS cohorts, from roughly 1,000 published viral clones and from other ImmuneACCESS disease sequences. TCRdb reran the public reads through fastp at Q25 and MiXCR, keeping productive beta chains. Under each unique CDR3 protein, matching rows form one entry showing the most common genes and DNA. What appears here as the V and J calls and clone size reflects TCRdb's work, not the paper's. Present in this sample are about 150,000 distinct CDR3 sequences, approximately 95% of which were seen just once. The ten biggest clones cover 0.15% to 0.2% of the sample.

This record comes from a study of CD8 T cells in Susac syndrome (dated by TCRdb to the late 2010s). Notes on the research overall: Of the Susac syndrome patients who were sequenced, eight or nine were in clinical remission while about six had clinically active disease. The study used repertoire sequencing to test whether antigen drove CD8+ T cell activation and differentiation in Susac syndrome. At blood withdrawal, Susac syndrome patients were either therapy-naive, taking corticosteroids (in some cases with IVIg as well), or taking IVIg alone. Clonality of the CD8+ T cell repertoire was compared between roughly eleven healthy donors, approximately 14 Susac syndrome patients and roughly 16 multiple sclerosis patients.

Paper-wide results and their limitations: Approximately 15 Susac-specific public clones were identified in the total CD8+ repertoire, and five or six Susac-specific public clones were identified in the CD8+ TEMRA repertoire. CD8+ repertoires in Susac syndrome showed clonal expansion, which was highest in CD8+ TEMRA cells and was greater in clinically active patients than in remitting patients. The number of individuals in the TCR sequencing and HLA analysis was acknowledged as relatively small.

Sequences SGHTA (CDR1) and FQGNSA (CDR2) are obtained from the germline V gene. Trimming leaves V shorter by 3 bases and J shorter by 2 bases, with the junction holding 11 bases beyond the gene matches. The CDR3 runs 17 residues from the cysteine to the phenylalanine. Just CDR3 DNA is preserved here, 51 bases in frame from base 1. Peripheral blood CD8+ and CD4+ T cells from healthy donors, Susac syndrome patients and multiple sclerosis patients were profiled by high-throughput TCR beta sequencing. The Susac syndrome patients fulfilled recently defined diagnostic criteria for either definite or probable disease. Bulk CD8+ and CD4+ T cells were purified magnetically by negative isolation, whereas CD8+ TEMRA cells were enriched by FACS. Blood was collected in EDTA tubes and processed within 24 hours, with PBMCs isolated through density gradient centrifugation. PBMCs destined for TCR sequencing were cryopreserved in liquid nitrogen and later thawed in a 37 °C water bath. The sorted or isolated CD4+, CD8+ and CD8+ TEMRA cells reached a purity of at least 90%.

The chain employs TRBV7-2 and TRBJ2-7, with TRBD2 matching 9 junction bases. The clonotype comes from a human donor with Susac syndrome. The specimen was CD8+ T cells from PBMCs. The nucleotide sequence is TGTGCCAGCAGCTTTCTGCTAGCGGGAACCCGACCCTACGAGCAGTACTTC. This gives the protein CASSFLLAGTRPYEQYF.